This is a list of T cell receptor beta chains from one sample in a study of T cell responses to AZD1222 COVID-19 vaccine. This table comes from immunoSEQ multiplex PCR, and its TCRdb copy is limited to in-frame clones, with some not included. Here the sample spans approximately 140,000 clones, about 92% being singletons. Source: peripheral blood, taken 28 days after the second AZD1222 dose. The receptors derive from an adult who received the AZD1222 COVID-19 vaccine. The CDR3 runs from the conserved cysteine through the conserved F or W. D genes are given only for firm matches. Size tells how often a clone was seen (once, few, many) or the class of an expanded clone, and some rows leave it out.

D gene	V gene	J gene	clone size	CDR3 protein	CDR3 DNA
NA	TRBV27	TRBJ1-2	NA	CASSLRHQNYGYTF	TGTGCCAGCAGTTTACGGCACCAAAACTATGGCTACACCTTC
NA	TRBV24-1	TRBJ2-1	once	CATSDWSMGNEQFF	TGTGCCACCAGTGATTGGTCGATGGGTAATGAGCAGTTCTTC
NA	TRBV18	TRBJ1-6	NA	CASSPGGSGLSPLHF	TGTGCCAGCTCCCCCGGGGGCTCGGGGCTTTCACCCCTCCACTTT
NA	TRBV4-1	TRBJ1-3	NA	CASSQSRPQGSGNTIYF	TGCGCCAGCAGCCAGTCCCGACCACAGGGATCTGGAAACACCATATATTTT
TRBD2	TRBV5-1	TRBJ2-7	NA	CASSLPSGRVSYEQYF	TGCGCCAGCAGCTTGCCGAGCGGGAGGGTCTCCTACGAGCAGTACTTC
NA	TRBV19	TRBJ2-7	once	CASRDVLAGSYEQYF	TGTGCCAGTAGGGATGTGTTAGCTGGATCGTACGAGCAGTACTTC
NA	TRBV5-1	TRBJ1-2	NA	CASSWGEYGYTF	TGCGCCAGCAGCTGGGGGGAGTATGGCTACACCTTC
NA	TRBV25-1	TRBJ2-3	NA	CASSGGGTSTDTQYF	TGTGCCAGCAGTGGGGGGGGCACTAGCACAGATACGCAGTATTTT
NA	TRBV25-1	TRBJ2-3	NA	CASSLPRTDTQYF	TGTGCCAGCAGTCTGCCACGCACAGATACGCAGTATTTT
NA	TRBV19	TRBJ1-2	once	CASADPNYGYTF	TGTGCCAGTGCAGACCCTAACTATGGCTACACCTTC
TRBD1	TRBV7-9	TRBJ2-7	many	CASSLVLTGASYEQYF	TGTGCCAGCAGCTTAGTGCTGACAGGGGCTTCCTACGAGCAGTACTTC
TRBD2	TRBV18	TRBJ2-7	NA	CASSWTSGSSYEQYF	TGTGCCAGCTCATGGACTAGCGGGAGTTCCTACGAGCAGTACTTC
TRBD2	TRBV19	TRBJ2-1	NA	CASSRVSGPSSYNEQFF	TGTGCCAGTAGTAGAGTTAGCGGGCCAAGCTCCTACAATGAGCAGTTCTTC
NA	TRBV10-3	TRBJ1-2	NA	CAISESNRDYGYTF	TGTGCCATCAGTGAGTCAAACAGGGACTATGGCTACACCTTC
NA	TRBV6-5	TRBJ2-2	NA	CASSYSTGFNGELFF	TGTGCCAGCAGTTACTCGACCGGGTTTAACGGGGAGCTGTTTTTT
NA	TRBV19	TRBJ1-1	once	CASSIDVRIDSTGNTEAFF	TGTGCCAGTAGTATAGACGTGCGGATAGACTCGACAGGGAACACTGAAGCTTTCTTT
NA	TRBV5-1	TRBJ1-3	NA	CASRQGDTGNTIYF	TGCGCCAGCAGACAGGGTGATACCGGAAACACCATATATTTT
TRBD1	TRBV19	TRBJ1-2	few	CASSIGQGGNYGYTF	TGTGCCAGTAGTATAGGCCAGGGGGGTAACTATGGCTACACCTTC
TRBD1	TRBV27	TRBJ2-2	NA	CASSTDRVNTGELFF	TGTGCCAGCAGTACGGACAGGGTGAACACCGGGGAGCTGTTTTTT
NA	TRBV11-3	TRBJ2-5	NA	CASSLYRGTPQETQYF	TGTGCCAGCAGCTTATACCGCGGGACTCCCCAGGAGACCCAGTACTTC
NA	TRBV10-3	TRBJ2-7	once	CAISGGPGRNGYEQYF	TGTGCCATCAGTGGGGGTCCGGGTCGGAATGGCTACGAGCAGTACTTC
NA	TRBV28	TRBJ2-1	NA	CASSPAEDLHSHEQFF	TGTGCCAGCAGTCCGGCCGAGGACCTTCATTCACATGAGCAGTTCTTC
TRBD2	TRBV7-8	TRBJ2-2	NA	CASSISGDSGSHTGELFF	TGTGCCAGCAGCATTAGCGGGGATTCAGGGAGTCACACCGGGGAGCTGTTTTTT
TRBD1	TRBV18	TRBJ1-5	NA	CASSPTGTGNNQPQHF	TGTGCCAGCTCACCTACCGGGACAGGGAATAATCAGCCCCAGCATTTT
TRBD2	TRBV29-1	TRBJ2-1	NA	CSSWGIGLAGHNEQFF	TGCAGTTCTTGGGGGATCGGACTAGCGGGCCACAATGAGCAGTTCTTC
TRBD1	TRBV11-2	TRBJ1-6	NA	CASSFLGQGDSPLHF	TGTGCCAGCAGCTTCCTCGGACAGGGAGATTCACCCCTCCACTTT
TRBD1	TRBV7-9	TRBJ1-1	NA	CASSLADRVTEAFF	TGTGCCAGCAGCTTAGCGGACAGGGTCACTGAAGCTTTCTTT
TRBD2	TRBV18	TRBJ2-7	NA	CASSPSASGRGYEQYF	TGTGCCAGCTCACCATCAGCTAGCGGGAGGGGGTACGAGCAGTACTTC
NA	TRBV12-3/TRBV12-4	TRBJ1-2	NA	CASSPRAGRGYTF	TGTGCCAGCAGTCCCCGGGCTGGCCGTGGCTACACCTTC
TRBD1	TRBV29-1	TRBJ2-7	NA	CSVKGQGRYEQYF	TGCAGCGTGAAGGGACAGGGCCGCTACGAGCAGTACTTC
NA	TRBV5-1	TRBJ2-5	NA	CASSSQGVEETQYF	TGCGCCAGCAGCTCCCAGGGTGTAGAAGAGACCCAGTACTTC
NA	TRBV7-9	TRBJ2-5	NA	CASSLYETQYF	TGTGCCAGCAGCTTGTACGAGACCCAGTACTTC
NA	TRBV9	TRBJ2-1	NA	CASSLPQTEQFF	TGTGCCAGCAGCTTACCCCAGACGGAGCAGTTCTTC
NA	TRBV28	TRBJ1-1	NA	CASSPPGRVDTEAFF	TGTGCCAGCAGTCCCCCTGGCAGGGTCGATACTGAAGCTTTCTTT
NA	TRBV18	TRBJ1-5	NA	CASSLSDRSNQPQHF	TGTGCCAGCTCACTATCGGACAGAAGCAATCAGCCCCAGCATTTT
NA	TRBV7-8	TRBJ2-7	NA	CASSLVSNYEQYF	TGTGCCAGCAGCTTAGTCTCAAACTACGAGCAGTACTTC
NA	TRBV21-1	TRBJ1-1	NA	CASSTRMSGGKNTEAFF	TGTGCCAGCAGCACCCGTATGTCAGGGGGCAAAAACACTGAAGCTTTCTTT
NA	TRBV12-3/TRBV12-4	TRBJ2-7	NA	CASSLSGHYEQYF	TGTGCCAGCAGTTTGAGCGGCCACTACGAGCAGTACTTC
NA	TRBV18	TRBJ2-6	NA	CASSPILTGWSPGANVLTF	TGTGCCAGCTCACCGATCCTTACGGGTTGGTCTCCTGGGGCCAACGTCCTGACTTTC
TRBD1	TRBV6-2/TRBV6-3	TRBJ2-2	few	CASSGDRGLETGELFF	TGTGCCAGCAGTGGAGACAGGGGGCTGGAGACCGGGGAGCTGTTTTTT
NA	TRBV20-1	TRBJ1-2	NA	CSASYIGHLTYGYTF	TGCAGTGCTAGTTATATCGGACACCTGACCTATGGCTACACCTTC
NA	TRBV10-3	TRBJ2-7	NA	CAISESNRYEQYF	TGTGCCATCAGTGAGTCGAACCGATACGAGCAGTACTTC